The rows below give T cell receptor beta chains drawn from one sample of a study of blood T cells in healthy people across ages. Each CDR3 protein is one row after TCRdb ran MiXCR on the 5' RACE reads. Among over 1,200,000 distinct CDR3 sequences listed, around 59% were seen once. Input material: blood. The receptors here all came from a man aged 18 to 29 in good health. The CDR3 runs from the conserved cysteine through the conserved F or W. Fields, in order: J gene, clone size, D gene, V gene, CDR3 DNA, CDR3 protein. The D gene is left open where the match is weak. A clone size is listed for some rows: how often the clone was seen (once, few, many), or a class if it is expanded.

>TRBJ2-1|few|-|TRBV7-2
TGTGCCAGCAGCTTAGATTGGGGCGGTGAGCAGTTCTTC
CASSLDWGGEQFF
>TRBJ2-7|-|-|TRBV20-1
TGCAGTGCTAGACTCGGCGGGGTCGACGAGCAGTACTTC
CSARLGGVDEQYF
>TRBJ2-2|-|-|TRBV9
TGTGCCAGCAGCGTAGTAACAGGAATCCCCACCGGGGAGCTGTTTTTT
CASSVVTGIPTGELFF
>TRBJ2-3|once|-|TRBV5-6
TGTGCCAGCAGCTTGTTTAATTACGGGGCCCGGTTTGATACGCAGTATTTT
CASSLFNYGARFDTQYF
>TRBJ1-2|-|-|TRBV13
TGTGCCAGCAGCTTATCTGTGGGACGCAACTATGGCTACACCTTC
CASSLSVGRNYGYTF
>TRBJ2-5|-|-|TRBV20-1
TGCAGTGCTAGAGGAGGGGTAAGGGGAGAGACCCAGTACTTC
CSARGGVRGETQYF
>TRBJ2-2|-|-|TRBV20-1
TGCAGTGCTAGAGCACAGGCCACCGGGGAGCTGTTTTTT
CSARAQATGELFF
>TRBJ2-7|-|-|TRBV20-1
TGCAGTGCCAGAAGGGGGGACGGCGAGCAGTACTTC
CSARRGDGEQYF
>TRBJ1-3|-|-|TRBV2
TGTGCCAGCAGTGAATCAGGGTTTGCTGGAAACACCATATATTTT
CASSESGFAGNTIYF
>TRBJ2-1|few|-|TRBV3-1
TGTGCCAGCAGCCAGGAAGGCACTAGCAGGAATGAGCAGTTCTTC
CASSQEGTSRNEQFF
>TRBJ2-6|few|-|TRBV11-2
TGTGCCAGCAGCTCGAGGGGGGCCAGCACTGGGGCCAACGTCCTGACTTTC
CASSSRGASTGANVLTF
>TRBJ2-1|-|-|TRBV4-3
TGCGCCAGCAGCCCCGGGACAAACTCCTGCAATGAGCAGTTCTTC
CASSPGTNSCNEQFF
>TRBJ2-7|few|-|TRBV4-1
TGCGCCAGCAGCCAAGTAGCCAATACCGAGCAGTACTTC
CASSQVANTEQYF
>TRBJ1-4|-|TRBD1|TRBV12-3/TRBV12-4
TGTGCCAGCAGGGGCCGGGACAGGCTCCCGGTGGAACTGTTTTTT
CASRGRDRLPVELFF
>TRBJ2-2|-|-|TRBV4-1
TGCGCCAGCAGCCAGAAGAGGCGATTGGTCACCGGGGAGCTGTTTTTT
CASSQKRRLVTGELFF
>TRBJ2-7|few|-|TRBV24-1
TGTGCCACCAGTGATCCTGACAGCTACGAGCAGTACTTC
CATSDPDSYEQYF
>TRBJ2-3|-|-|TRBV12-3/TRBV12-4
TGTGCCAGCAGTTTAGGCCTTCCGGAAGATACGCAGTATTTT
CASSLGLPEDTQYF
>TRBJ2-3|-|-|TRBV7-9
TGTGCCAGCAGCCTAACGGTGGATACGCAGTATTTT
CASSLTVDTQYF
>TRBJ2-1|-|-|TRBV28
TGTGCCAGCAGTTTCCGGGGCGTCACCTACAATGAGCAGTTCTTC
CASSFRGVTYNEQFF
>TRBJ2-7|once|TRBD2|TRBV6-6
TGTGCCAGCAGTCAGCCGCCGGGACTAGCGGGGGGGACCTATGAGGAGTACTTC
CASSQPPGLAGGTYEEYF
>TRBJ2-1|-|-|TRBV20-1
TGCAGTGCAAATGATGCGGACTCTCCCTACAATGAGCAGTTCTTC
CSANDADSPYNEQFF
>TRBJ2-1|few|-|TRBV5-1
TGCGCCAGCAGCTTGGTATCCCTAATCAATGAGCAGTTCTTC
CASSLVSLINEQFF
>TRBJ2-3|-|TRBD2|TRBV20-1
TGCAGTGTCCCTCGGCGGGGGAACACAGATACGCAGTATTTT
CSVPRRGNTDTQYF
>TRBJ2-4|few|-|TRBV5-1
TGCGCCAGCAGCTCCGCGGGACAGTTAACAGAGCAGTACTTC
CASSSAGQLTEQYF
>TRBJ2-1|-|-|TRBV4-3
TGCGCCAGCAGCCAAGATCTAAGGTGGGCCCCCTTATCTGAGCAGTTCTTC
CASSQDLRWAPLSEQFF
>TRBJ1-6|-|-|TRBV18
TGTGCCAGCTCCCCTGACAGAGAGTCACCCCTCCACTTT
CASSPDRESPLHF